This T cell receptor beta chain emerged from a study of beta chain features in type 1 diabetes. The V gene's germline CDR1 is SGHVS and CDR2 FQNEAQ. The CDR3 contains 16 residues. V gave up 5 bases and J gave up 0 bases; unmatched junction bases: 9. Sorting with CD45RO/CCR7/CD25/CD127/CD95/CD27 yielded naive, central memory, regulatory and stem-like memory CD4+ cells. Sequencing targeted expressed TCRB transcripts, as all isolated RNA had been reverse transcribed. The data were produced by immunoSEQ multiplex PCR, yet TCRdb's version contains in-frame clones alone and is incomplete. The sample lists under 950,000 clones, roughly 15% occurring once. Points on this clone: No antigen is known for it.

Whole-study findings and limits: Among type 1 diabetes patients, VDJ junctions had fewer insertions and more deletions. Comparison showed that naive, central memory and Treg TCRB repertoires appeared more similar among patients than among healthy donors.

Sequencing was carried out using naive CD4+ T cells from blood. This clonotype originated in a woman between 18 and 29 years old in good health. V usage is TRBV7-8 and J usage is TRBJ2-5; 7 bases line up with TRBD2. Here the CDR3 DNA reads TGTGCCAGCAGCCCGCGGGGTAGCGGGTACCAAGAGACCCAGTACTTC. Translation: CASSPRGSGYQETQYF.